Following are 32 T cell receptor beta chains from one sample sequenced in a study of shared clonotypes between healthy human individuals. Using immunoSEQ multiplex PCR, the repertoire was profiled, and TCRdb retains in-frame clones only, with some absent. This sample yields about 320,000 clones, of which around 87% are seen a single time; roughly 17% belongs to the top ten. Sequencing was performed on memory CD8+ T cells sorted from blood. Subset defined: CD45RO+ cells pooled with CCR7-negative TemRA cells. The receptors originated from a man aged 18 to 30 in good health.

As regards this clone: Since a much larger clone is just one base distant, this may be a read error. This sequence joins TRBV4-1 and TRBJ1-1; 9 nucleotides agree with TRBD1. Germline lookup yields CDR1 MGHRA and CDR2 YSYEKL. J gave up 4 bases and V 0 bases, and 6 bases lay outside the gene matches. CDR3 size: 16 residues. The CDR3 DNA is TGCGCCAGCAGCCAAGATGGTGGGACAGGGACCACTGAAGCTTTCTTT. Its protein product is CASSQDGGTGTTEAFF.

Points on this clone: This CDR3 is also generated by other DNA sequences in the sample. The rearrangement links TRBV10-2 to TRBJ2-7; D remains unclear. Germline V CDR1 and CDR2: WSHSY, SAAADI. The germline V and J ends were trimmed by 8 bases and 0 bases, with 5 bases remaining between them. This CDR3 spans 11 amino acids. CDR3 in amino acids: CASSSSYEQYF. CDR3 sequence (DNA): TGCGCCAGCTCTAGCTCCTACGAGCAGTACTTC.

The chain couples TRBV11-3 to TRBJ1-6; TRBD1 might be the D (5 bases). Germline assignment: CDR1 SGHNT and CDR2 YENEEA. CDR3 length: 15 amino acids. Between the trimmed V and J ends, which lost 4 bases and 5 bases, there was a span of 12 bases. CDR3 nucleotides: TGTGCCAGCAGCTCCCGAGGGGTAGATAATTCACCCCTCCACTTT. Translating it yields CASSSRGVDNSPLHF.

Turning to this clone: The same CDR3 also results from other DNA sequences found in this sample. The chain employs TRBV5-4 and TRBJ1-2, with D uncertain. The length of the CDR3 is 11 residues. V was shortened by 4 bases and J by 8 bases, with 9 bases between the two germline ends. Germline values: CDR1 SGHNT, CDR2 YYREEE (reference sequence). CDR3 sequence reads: CASSPGWGYTF. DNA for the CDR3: TGTGCCAGCAGCCCTGGGTGGGGCTACACCTTC.

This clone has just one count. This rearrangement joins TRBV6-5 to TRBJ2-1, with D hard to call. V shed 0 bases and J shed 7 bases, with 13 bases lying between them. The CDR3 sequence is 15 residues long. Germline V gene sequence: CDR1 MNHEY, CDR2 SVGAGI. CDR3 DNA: TGTGCCAGCAGTTACTCGGACGGGTCTAGGAATGAGCAGTTCTTC. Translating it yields CASSYSDGSRNEQFF.

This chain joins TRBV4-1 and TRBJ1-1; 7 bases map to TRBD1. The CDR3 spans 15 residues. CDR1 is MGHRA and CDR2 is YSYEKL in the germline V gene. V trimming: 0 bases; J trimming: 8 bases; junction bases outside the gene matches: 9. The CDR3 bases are TGCGCCAGCAGCCAAGAATATTCTTGGACAGGCGAAGCTTTCTTT. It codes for CASSQEYSWTGEAFF.

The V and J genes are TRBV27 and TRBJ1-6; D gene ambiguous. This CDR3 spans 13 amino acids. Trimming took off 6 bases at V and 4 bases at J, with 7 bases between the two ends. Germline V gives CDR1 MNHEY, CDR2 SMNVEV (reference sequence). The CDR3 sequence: CASRAGYNSPLHF. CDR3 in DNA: TGTGCCAGCAGGGCCGGATATAATTCACCCCTCCACTTT.

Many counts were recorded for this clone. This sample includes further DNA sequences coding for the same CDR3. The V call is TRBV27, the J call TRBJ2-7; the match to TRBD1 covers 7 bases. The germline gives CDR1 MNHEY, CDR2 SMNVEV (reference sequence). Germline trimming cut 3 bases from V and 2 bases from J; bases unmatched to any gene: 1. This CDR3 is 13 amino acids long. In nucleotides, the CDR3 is TGTGCCAGCAGTTTTCAGGGGGCCTACGAGCAGTACTTC. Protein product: CASSFQGAYEQYF.

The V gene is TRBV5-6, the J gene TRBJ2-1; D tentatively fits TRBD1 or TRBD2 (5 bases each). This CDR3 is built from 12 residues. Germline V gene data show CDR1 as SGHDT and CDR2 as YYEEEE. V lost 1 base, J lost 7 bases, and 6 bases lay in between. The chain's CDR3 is CASSLWGNEQFF. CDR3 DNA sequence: TGTGCCAGCAGCTTGTGGGGGAATGAGCAGTTCTTC.

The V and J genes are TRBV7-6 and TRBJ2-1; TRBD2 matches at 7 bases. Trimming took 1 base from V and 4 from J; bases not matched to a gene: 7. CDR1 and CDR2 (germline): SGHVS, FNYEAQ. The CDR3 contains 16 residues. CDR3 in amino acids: CASSLDSGRSYNEQFF. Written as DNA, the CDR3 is TGTGCCAGCAGCTTAGATAGCGGGCGGTCGTACAATGAGCAGTTCTTC. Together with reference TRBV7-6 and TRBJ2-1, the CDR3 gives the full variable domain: GAGVSQSPRYKVTKRGQDVALRCDPISGHVSLYWYRQALGQGPEFLTYFNYEAQQDKSGLPNDRFSAERPEGSISTLTIQRTEQRDSAMYRCASSLDSGRSYNEQFFGPGTRLTVL.

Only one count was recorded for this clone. For the CDR3, the DNA is TGCGCCAGCAGTCCAAGGGGCTACGAGCAGTACTTC. Amino acids: CASSPRGYEQYF. The J gene is TRBJ2-7, the V gene TRBV10-2, with D perhaps matching TRBD1 (5 bases). The V end lost 5 bases, the J end lost 3 bases, and 8 bases lay between the germline ends. Per the germline V gene, CDR1 is WSHSY and CDR2 is SAAADI. CDR3 length: 12 amino acids.

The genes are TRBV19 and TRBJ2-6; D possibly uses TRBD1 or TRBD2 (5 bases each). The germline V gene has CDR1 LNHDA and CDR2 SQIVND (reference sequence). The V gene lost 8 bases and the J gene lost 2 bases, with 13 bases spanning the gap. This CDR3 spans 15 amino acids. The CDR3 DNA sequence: TGTGCCAGTGGGGACGGATTAACTGGGGCCAACGTCCTGACTTTC. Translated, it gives CASGDGLTGANVLTF.

The DNA of the CDR3 is TGCGCCAGCAGCCTCGGACAGGAGACCTACGAGCAGTACTTC. It is translated as CASSLGQETYEQYF. The chain joins TRBV4-1 to TRBJ2-7; TRBD1 matches 7 bases. Trimming removed 4 bases from V and 2 bases from J; junction bases left unmatched: 5. The CDR3 covers 14 residues. Germline V gene data show CDR1 as MGHRA and CDR2 as YSYEKL.

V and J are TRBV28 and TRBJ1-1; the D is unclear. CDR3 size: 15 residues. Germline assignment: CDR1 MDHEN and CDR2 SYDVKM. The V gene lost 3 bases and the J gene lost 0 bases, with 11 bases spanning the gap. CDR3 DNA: TGTGCCAGCAGTTTTAGGTTGCACATGAACACTGAAGCTTTCTTT. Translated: CASSFRLHMNTEAFF.

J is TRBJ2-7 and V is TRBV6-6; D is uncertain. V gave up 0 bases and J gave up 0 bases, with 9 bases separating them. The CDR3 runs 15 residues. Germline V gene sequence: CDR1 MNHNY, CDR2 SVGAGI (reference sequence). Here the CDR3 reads CASSYSNPDSYEQYF. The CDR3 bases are TGTGCCAGCAGTTACTCGAATCCTGACTCCTACGAGCAGTACTTC.

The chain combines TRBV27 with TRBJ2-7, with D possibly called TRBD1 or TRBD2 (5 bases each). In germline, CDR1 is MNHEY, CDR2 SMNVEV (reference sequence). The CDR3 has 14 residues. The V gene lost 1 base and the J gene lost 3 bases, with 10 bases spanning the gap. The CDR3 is CASSLWGGYYEQYF. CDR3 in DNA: TGTGCCAGCAGTTTATGGGGCGGGTACTACGAGCAGTACTTC.

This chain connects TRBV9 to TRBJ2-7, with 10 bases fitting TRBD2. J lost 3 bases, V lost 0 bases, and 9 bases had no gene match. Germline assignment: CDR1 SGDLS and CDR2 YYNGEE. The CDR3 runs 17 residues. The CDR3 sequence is CASSVDRTSGGYYEQYF. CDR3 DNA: TGTGCCAGCAGCGTAGACCGGACTAGCGGAGGGTACTACGAGCAGTACTTC. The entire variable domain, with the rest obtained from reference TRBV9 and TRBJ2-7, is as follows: DSGVTQTPKHLITATGQRVTLRCSPRSGDLSVYWYQQSLDQGLQFLIQYYNGEERAKGNILERFSAQQFPDLHSELNLSSLELGDSALYFCASSVDRTSGGYYEQYFGPGTRLTVT.

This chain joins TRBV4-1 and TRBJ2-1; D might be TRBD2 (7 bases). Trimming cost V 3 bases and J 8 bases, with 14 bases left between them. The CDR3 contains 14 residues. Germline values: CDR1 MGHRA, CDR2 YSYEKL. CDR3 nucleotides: TGCGCCAGCAGCCACCTGGGGGGGCGGGATGAGCAGTTCTTC. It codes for CASSHLGGRDEQFF.

As DNA, the CDR3 is TGTGCCAGCTCACTTACAGGGGGCTTAACCTACGAGCAGTACTTC. It is translated as CASSLTGGLTYEQYF. The chain recombines TRBV18 with TRBJ2-7; 9 positions match TRBD1. The CDR3 has 15 amino acids. The germline V gene encodes CDR1 KGHSH and CDR2 LQKENI. After removal of 4 bases from V and 2 bases from J, the junction contained 6 bases not matched to a gene.

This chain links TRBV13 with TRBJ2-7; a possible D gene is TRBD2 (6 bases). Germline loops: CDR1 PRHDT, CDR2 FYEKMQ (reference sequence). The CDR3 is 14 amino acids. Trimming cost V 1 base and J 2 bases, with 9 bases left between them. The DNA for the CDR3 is TGTGCCAGCAGCTTAGCGGGAGTGACCTACGAGCAGTACTTC. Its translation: CASSLAGVTYEQYF.

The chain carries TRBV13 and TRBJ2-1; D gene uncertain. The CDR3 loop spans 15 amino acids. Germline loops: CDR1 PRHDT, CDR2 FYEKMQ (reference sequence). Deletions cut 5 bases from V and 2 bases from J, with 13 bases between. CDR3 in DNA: TGTGCCAGCAGCGAGGACGGAGAGGCCTACAATGAGCAGTTCTTC. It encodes CASSEDGEAYNEQFF. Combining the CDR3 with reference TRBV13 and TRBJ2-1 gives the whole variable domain AAGVIQSPRHLIKEKRETATLKCYPIPRHDTVYWYQQGPGQDPQFLISFYEKMQSDKGSIPDRFSAQQFSDYHSELNMSSLELGDSALYFCASSEDGEAYNEQFFGPGTRLTVL.

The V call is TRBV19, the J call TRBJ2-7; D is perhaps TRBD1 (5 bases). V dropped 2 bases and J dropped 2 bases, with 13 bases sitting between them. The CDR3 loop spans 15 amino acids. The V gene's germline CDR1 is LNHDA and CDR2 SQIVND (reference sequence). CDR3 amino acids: CASSITGDSTYEQYF. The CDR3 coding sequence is TGTGCCAGTAGTATAACAGGTGACAGTACCTACGAGCAGTACTTC.

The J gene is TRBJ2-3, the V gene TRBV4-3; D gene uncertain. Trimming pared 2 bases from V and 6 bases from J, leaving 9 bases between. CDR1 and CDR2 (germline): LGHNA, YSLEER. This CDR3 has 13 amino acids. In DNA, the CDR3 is TGCGCCAGCAGCCAACTTCCCGACGATACGCAGTATTTT. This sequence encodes CASSQLPDDTQYF.

The CDR3 DNA follows: TGTGCCAGCAGCGCCGTGGGACAGGGAGGTGAAAAACTGTTTTTT. It translates to CASSAVGQGGEKLFF. This chain uses TRBV9 with TRBJ1-4, with 9 nucleotides matching TRBD1. Looked up from germline, CDR1 is SGDLS and CDR2 is YYNGEE. The ends lost 3 bases at V and 7 bases at J; junction bases unmatched: 7. The CDR3 runs to 15 residues.

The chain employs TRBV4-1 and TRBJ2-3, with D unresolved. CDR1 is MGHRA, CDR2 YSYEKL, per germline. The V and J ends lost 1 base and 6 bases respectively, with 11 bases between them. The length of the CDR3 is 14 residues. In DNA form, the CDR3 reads TGCGCCAGCAGCCAAGTTTTAGGCGCCGATACGCAGTATTTT. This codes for CASSQVLGADTQYF.

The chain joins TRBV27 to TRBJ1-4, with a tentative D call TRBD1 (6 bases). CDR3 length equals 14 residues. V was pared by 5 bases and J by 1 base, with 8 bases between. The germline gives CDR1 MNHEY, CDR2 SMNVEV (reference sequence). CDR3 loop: CASSQQGTNEKLFF. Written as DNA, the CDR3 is TGTGCCAGCAGTCAACAGGGAACTAATGAAAAACTGTTTTTT.

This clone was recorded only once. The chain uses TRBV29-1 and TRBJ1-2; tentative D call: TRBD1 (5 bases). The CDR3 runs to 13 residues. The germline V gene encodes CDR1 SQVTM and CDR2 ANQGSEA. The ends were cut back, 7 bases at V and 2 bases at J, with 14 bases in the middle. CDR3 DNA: TGCAGCGACCGGGACGGTGAAAACTATGGCTACACCTTC. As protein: CSDRDGENYGYTF.

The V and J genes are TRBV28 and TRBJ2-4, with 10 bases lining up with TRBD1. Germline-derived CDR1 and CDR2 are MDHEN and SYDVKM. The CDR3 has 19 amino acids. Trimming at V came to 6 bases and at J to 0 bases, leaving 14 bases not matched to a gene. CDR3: CASSLTGGDRGLAKNIQYF. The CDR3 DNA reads TGTGCCAGCAGCTTAACGGGCGGGGACAGGGGACTAGCCAAAAACATTCAGTACTTC.

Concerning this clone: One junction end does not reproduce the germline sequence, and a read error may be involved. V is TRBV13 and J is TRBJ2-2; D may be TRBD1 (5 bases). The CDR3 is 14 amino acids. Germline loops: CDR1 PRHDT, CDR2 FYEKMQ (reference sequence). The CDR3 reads CASSLDRNTGELFF. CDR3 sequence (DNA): TGTGCCAGCAGTTTAGACAGAAACACCGGGGAGCTGTTTTTT. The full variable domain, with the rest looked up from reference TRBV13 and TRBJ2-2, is AAGVIQSPRHLIKEKRETATLKCYPIPRHDTVYWYQQGPGQDPQFLISFYEKMQSDKGSIPDRFSAQQFSDYHSELNMSSLELGDSALYFCASSLDRNTGELFFGEGSRLTVL.

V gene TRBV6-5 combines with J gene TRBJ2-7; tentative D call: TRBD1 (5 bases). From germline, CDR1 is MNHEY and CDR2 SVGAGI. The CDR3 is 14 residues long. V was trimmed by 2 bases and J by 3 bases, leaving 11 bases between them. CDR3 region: CASSYGAIFYEQYF. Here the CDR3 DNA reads TGTGCCAGCAGTTACGGGGCTATATTCTACGAGCAGTACTTC.

The CDR3 is CASSYSKGRGYGYTF. Written as DNA, the CDR3 is TGTGCCAGCAGTTACTCGAAGGGCCGCGGCTATGGCTACACCTTC. The rearrangement joins TRBV6-5 to TRBJ1-2; D gene uncertain. The CDR3 has 15 residues. The V and J ends lost 0 bases and 4 bases respectively, with 12 bases between them. CDR1 MNHEY and CDR2 SVGAGI come from the germline V gene.

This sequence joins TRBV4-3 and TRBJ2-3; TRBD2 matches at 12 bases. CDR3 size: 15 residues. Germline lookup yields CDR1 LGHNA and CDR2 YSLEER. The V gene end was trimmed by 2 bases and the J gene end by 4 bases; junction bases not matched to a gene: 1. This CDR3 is CASSQRLAGADTQYF. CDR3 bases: TGCGCCAGCAGCCAAAGACTAGCGGGAGCAGATACGCAGTATTTT.